The 30 T cell receptor beta chains below were found in one sample sequenced in a study of response to subunit inactivated influenza vaccine. TCRdb reprocessed the RT-PCR reads via MiXCR and lists one record per CDR3 protein. The table records about 540,000 distinct CDR3 sequences, 12% to 15% of them present only once. Specimen: PBMCs from blood, collected 11 to 12 days after vaccination. The receptors originated from a man aged 50 to 59 who received an inactivated influenza vaccine.

This clonotype was counted at least ten times. The chain uses TRBV10-1 and TRBJ2-1; 11 nucleotides align to TRBD2. The V and J ends lost 2 bases and 7 bases, in that order; junction bases with no gene match: 4. Germline CDR1 reads WNHNN; CDR2 reads SYGVQD (reference sequence). The CDR3 has 15 amino acids. CDR3 amino acids: CASSEGLAGGNEQFF. The CDR3, as DNA: TGCGCCAGCAGTGAGGGGCTAGCGGGGGGTAATGAGCAGTTCTTC.

This clonotype came up a few times. The chain links TRBV20-1 to TRBJ2-7; TRBD1 matches 9 bases. Germline V gene lookup returns CDR1 DFQATT and CDR2 SNEGSKA (reference sequence). The trim removed 5 bases at V and 4 bases at J, leaving 9 bases unmatched. The CDR3 consists of 14 residues. In DNA form, the CDR3 reads TGCAGTGCTTGGTCGTGGGGACAGGGTTACGAGCAGTACTTC. This sequence encodes CSAWSWGQGYEQYF.

This chain uses TRBV11-2 with TRBJ2-3; TRBD2 aligns across 7 bases. This CDR3 spans 19 amino acids. Germline values: CDR1 SGHAT, CDR2 FQNNGV. J was trimmed by 2 bases and V by 7 bases; bases with no gene match: 21. The DNA of the CDR3 is TGTGCCAGCACCGCCTTCCCCATTAGGGCGGGGGTTAACACAGATACGCAGTATTTT. This encodes CASTAFPIRAGVNTDTQYF.

The genes are TRBV4-2 and TRBJ2-3; 8 bases match TRBD2. The CDR3 is made up of 16 amino acids. The germline V gene has CDR1 LGHNA and CDR2 YNFKEQ. J gave up 2 bases and V 5 bases, and 9 bases lay outside the gene matches. This CDR3 is CASSTAGVRNTDTQYF. DNA of the CDR3: TGTGCCAGCAGCACAGCGGGAGTTCGGAACACAGATACGCAGTATTTT.

A few counts support this clonotype. The chain joins TRBV20-1 to TRBJ1-5, with D unresolved. V lost 4 bases and J lost 0, with 7 bases in between. CDR3 size: 13 residues. Per germline, CDR1 DFQATT and CDR2 SNEGSKA (reference sequence). The CDR3 bases are TGCAGTGCTAATTCAGATAGCAATCAGCCCCAGCATTTT. Its translation is CSANSDSNQPQHF.

V and J are TRBV4-1 and TRBJ2-7, with 7 bases lining up with TRBD1. CDR3 length: 16 amino acids. After removal of 0 bases from V and 0 bases from J, the junction contained 5 bases not matched to a gene. From germline, CDR1 is MGHRA and CDR2 YSYEKL. The CDR3 region is CASSQEGTAPSYEQYF. The CDR3 DNA is TGCGCCAGCAGCCAAGAGGGGACAGCTCCCTCCTACGAGCAGTACTTC.

This clonotype was seen more than once but under ten times. V and J are TRBV27 and TRBJ2-1; 11 bases are shared with TRBD2. J lost 6 bases, V lost 6 bases, and 7 bases had no gene match. The length of the CDR3 is 15 residues. The germline V gene encodes CDR1 MNHEY and CDR2 SMNVEV (reference sequence). CDR3 in amino acids: CASSLAGGTFNEQFF. The CDR3 DNA is TGTGCCAGCAGCTTAGCGGGAGGGACATTCAATGAGCAGTTCTTC.

A note on this clonotype: Its ends do not fully match the called genes, so a read error is possible. The rearrangement links TRBV20-1 to TRBJ1-4; D gene ambiguous. Germline lookup yields CDR1 DFQATT and CDR2 SNEGSKA (reference sequence). The CDR3 covers 13 residues. The CDR3 DNA follows: TGCAGTGCTAGAGTCCCAGATCAGGAGTTTGAATCTTTT. It codes for CSARVPDQEFESF.

The rearrangement joins TRBV6-2 or TRBV6-3 to TRBJ2-3; 12 positions agree with TRBD2. This CDR3 comprises 13 residues. Germline CDR1 and CDR2: MNHEY and SVGEGT. V gave up 7 bases and J gave up 10 bases; unmatched junction bases: 6. CDR3 sequence (DNA): TGTGCCAGCACGACTAGCGGGGGATCTCCGCAGTATTTT. It yields the protein CASTTSGGSPQYF.

The rearrangement joins TRBV19 to TRBJ2-7; possible D gene TRBD2, 5 bases. CDR3 length: 12 amino acids. The V end was cut by 5 bases, the J end by 9 bases, with 14 bases between. Germline V gene lookup returns CDR1 LNHDA and CDR2 SQIVND (reference sequence). CDR3 coding DNA: TGTGCCAGTAGTGACTCCGGGGAAGGGCAGTACTTC. Translating it yields CASSDSGEGQYF.

This clonotype came up a few times. The rearrangement uses TRBV6-1 and TRBJ1-2, with D unresolved. CDR3 size: 12 residues. The germline CDR1 and CDR2 sequences are MNHNS and SASEGT. V lost 8 bases and J lost 0, with 7 bases in between. The CDR3 nucleotides are TGTGCCAGCTCGCCAGCTAACTATGGCTACACCTTC. Translating it yields CASSPANYGYTF.

J is TRBJ2-7 and V is TRBV30, with D perhaps TRBD2 (5 bases). V lost 1 base and J lost 4, with 11 bases in between. Germline assignment: CDR1 GTSNPN and CDR2 SVGIG (reference sequence). This CDR3 comprises 13 residues. CDR3 amino acids: CAWSEGSVYEQYF. The CDR3 bases are TGTGCCTGGAGTGAGGGTAGCGTTTACGAGCAGTACTTC.

This chain connects TRBV4-1 to TRBJ2-4, with D perhaps being TRBD1 or TRBD2 (5 bases each). The CDR3 consists of 15 residues. Trimming took off 4 bases at V and 4 bases at J, with 14 bases between the two ends. CDR1 MGHRA and CDR2 YSYEKL come from the germline V gene. The CDR3 spells CASSPAGTRKNIQYF. The DNA of the CDR3 is TGCGCCAGCAGCCCTGCCGGGACGAGGAAAAACATTCAGTACTTC.

The CDR3 DNA reads TGCAGCGTTTTCTTTGGAGGGCAACCCTACGAGCAGTACTTC. Translating it yields CSVFFGGQPYEQYF. The V gene is TRBV29-1, the J gene TRBJ2-7, with a weak D call TRBD2 (6 bases). The V gene lost 5 bases and the J gene lost 2 bases, with 16 bases spanning the gap. Germline V gene data show CDR1 as SQVTM and CDR2 as ANQGSEA. The CDR3 has 14 residues.

The chain joins TRBV20-1 to TRBJ2-2, with D perhaps matching TRBD2 (6 bases). Trimming removed 2 bases from V and 3 bases from J, with 10 bases in between. Germline CDR1 reads DFQATT; CDR2 reads SNEGSKA (reference sequence). The CDR3 runs to 14 residues. In DNA, the CDR3 is TGCAGTGCTAGACGACTAGATGACACCGGGGAGCTGTTTTTT. Translation: CSARRLDDTGELFF.

The chain has TRBV10-3 and TRBJ2-3, with D hard to call. CDR1 is ENHRY, CDR2 SYGVKD, per germline. Trimming shortened V by 0 bases and J by 5 bases, and 12 bases separated the two germline ends. CDR3 length: 15 residues. CDR3 sequence reads: CAISESSQDKDTQYF. The CDR3 DNA sequence: TGTGCCATCAGTGAGTCGAGTCAGGATAAAGATACGCAGTATTTT.

The chain carries TRBV9 and TRBJ2-3; D is undetermined. From germline, CDR1 is SGDLS and CDR2 YYNGEE. This CDR3 has 14 amino acids. V dropped 0 bases and J dropped 0 bases, with 5 bases sitting between them. CDR3 loop: CASSVEASTDTQYF. DNA for the CDR3: TGTGCCAGCAGCGTAGAGGCAAGCACAGATACGCAGTATTTT.

This clonotype has a count of ten or more. V and J are TRBV4-3 and TRBJ2-7; no clear D gene. The CDR3 sequence is 14 residues long. V was cut by 1 base and J by 0 bases, with 7 bases left in between. The germline V gene encodes CDR1 LGHNA and CDR2 YSLEER. CDR3 residues: CASSQAQVSYEQYF. The CDR3 DNA sequence: TGCGCCAGCAGCCAAGCCCAGGTCTCCTACGAGCAGTACTTC.

This clonotype was picked up a small number of times. The gene calls are TRBV6-1 and TRBJ1-5, with TRBD1 as a possible D gene (5 bases). V was trimmed by 1 base and J by 1 base, leaving 17 bases between them. The CDR3 totals 18 residues. Germline CDR1 reads MNHNS; CDR2 reads SASEGT. The CDR3 loop is CASSEVARGGASNQPQHF. For the CDR3, the DNA is TGTGCCAGCAGTGAAGTCGCGCGGGGAGGGGCGAGCAATCAGCCCCAGCATTTT.

A word on this clonotype: One end of the junction fails to match germline, which may point to a read error. The chain uses TRBV5-6 and TRBJ2-5; weak D call: TRBD2 (6 bases). There are 14 residues in the CDR3. CDR1 is SGHDT, CDR2 YYEEEE, per germline. CDR3 bases: TGTGCCTGCAGCTTTGGGACTGGAGGGGAGACCCAGTACTTC. Protein sequence: CACSFGTGGETQYF. Supplemented by reference TRBV5-6 and TRBJ2-5, the full variable domain reads DAGVTQSPTHLIKTRGQQVTLRCSPKSGHDTVSWYQQALGQGPQFIFQYYEEEERQRGNFPDRFSGHQFPNYSSELNVNALLLGDSALYLCACSFGTGGETQYFGPGTRLLVL.

This clonotype appeared many times. This sequence joins TRBV20-1 and TRBJ2-2; tentatively, D is TRBD1 (6 bases). Germline loops: CDR1 DFQATT, CDR2 SNEGSKA (reference sequence). Between the trimmed V and J ends, which lost 1 base and 2 bases, there was a span of 8 bases. The CDR3 length is 14 residues. The CDR3 spells CSARGDTNTGELFF. The CDR3 coding sequence is TGCAGTGCTAGAGGGGACACCAACACCGGGGAGCTGTTTTTT.

V and J are TRBV7-9 and TRBJ2-6; the D is unclear. This CDR3 spans 16 amino acids. Germline V gene data show CDR1 as SEHNR and CDR2 as FQNEAQ (reference sequence). V was shortened by 5 bases and J by 0 bases, with 11 bases between the two germline ends. CDR3 in amino acids: CASSQDQHSGANVLTF. The DNA of the CDR3 is TGTGCCAGCAGCCAAGACCAGCACTCTGGGGCCAACGTCCTGACTTTC.

This chain uses TRBV7-2 with TRBJ2-7; D gene unclear. The CDR3 covers 16 residues. Germline values: CDR1 SGHTA, CDR2 FQGNSA. Between the trimmed V and J ends, which lost 1 base and 0 bases, there was a span of 13 bases. CDR3 sequence reads: CASSLVGLGTSYEQYF. CDR3 nucleotides: TGTGCCAGCAGCTTAGTGGGTTTAGGCACCTCCTACGAGCAGTACTTC.

This clonotype was counted at least ten times. The chain carries TRBV10-3 and TRBJ1-1; perhaps TRBD1 as D (5 bases). Trimming pared 4 bases from V and 7 bases from J, leaving 10 bases between. CDR1 is ENHRY and CDR2 is SYGVKD in the germline V gene. The CDR3 extends over 12 amino acids. CDR3 coding DNA: TGTGCCATCAGTGCTCGGGGGAGTGAAGCTTTCTTT. Its translation is CAISARGSEAFF.

This clonotype was counted only a few times. The chain is built from TRBV9 and TRBJ2-5; D is unresolved. In germline, CDR1 is SGDLS, CDR2 YYNGEE. V lost 4 bases and J 2 bases, leaving 12 bases between the germline ends. This CDR3 is built from 14 residues. The CDR3 region is CASSQTGKQETQYF. In DNA, the CDR3 is TGTGCCAGCAGCCAAACCGGCAAACAAGAGACCCAGTACTTC.

This clonotype was seen only a few times. The chain couples TRBV7-9 to TRBJ1-2, with a weak D call TRBD1 (6 bases). Per germline, CDR1 SEHNR and CDR2 FQNEAQ (reference sequence). V was shortened by 2 bases and J by 6 bases, with 13 bases between the two germline ends. The CDR3 extends over 14 amino acids. In nucleotides, the CDR3 is TGTGCCAGCAGCTTAATTCAGGGGATAGATGGCTACACCTTC. This sequence encodes CASSLIQGIDGYTF.

This chain links TRBV14 with TRBJ2-3; the D is unclear. The germline V gene has CDR1 SGHDN and CDR2 FVKESK. Trimming took 2 bases from V and 9 from J, leaving 9 bases between them. The CDR3 runs to 12 residues. The CDR3 DNA reads TGTGCCAGCAGCCAAAACTGGGCAACGCAGTATTTT. Amino acid sequence: CASSQNWATQYF. Full variable domain (missing parts from reference TRBV14 and TRBJ2-3): EAGVTQFPSHSVIEKGQTVTLRCDPISGHDNLYWYRRVMGKEIKFLLHFVKESKQDESGMPNNRFLAERTGGTYSTLKVQPAELEDSGVYFCASSQNWATQYFGPGTRLTVL.

This clonotype was detected a few times. The chain has TRBV6-2 or TRBV6-3 and TRBJ2-7; TRBD2 aligns across 11 bases. This CDR3 contains 15 residues. In germline, CDR1 is MNHEY, CDR2 SVGEGT. V shed 6 bases, J shed 2 bases, and the junction held 6 bases outside the gene matches. CDR3 amino acids: CASSSKGLAAYEQYF. DNA for the CDR3: TGTGCCAGCAGCTCTAAGGGACTAGCGGCCTACGAGCAGTACTTC.

The DNA of the CDR3 is TGTGCCACCCGGGACGGCCCCTATAATTCACCCCTCCACTTT. Residues: CATRDGPYNSPLHF. This sequence joins TRBV10-3 and TRBJ1-6, with a weak D call TRBD1 (5 bases). Germline V gene data show CDR1 as ENHRY and CDR2 as SYGVKD. V was pared by 10 bases and J by 2 bases, with 12 bases between. This CDR3 has 14 residues.

The CDR3 reads CASSKGQSEQYF. The CDR3 DNA is TGTGCCAGCAGTAAAGGACAGTCTGAGCAGTACTTC. The rearrangement links TRBV28 to TRBJ2-7, with D maybe TRBD1 (6 bases). The CDR3 contains 12 residues. Germline-derived CDR1 and CDR2 are MDHEN and SYDVKM. V was pared by 5 bases and J by 7 bases, with 12 bases between.